Shown below are 26 T cell receptor beta chains from a single sample sequenced in a study of T cell repertoires in cytomegalovirus infection. TCRdb reanalysed the reads using MiXCR and keeps one entry per CDR3 protein. Of hundreds of thousands of distinct CDR3 sequences detected, roughly a quarter appear once; the ten largest clones hold approximately 8.2%. The specimen was CD8+ T cells from PBMCs. Receptors were obtained from a human donor in good health (CMV status not recorded). Some clones in this sample may be carry-over from other donors' samples.

This clonotype was seen only a few times. CDR3 nucleotides: TGTGCCAGCAGTTTAATGGTTGATCAGCCCCAGCATTTT. Protein product: CASSLMVDQPQHF. The chain links TRBV28 to TRBJ1-5; D gene unclear. Germline V gene sequence: CDR1 MDHEN, CDR2 SYDVKM. Trimming pared 2 bases from V and 5 bases from J, leaving 7 bases between. This CDR3 has 13 residues.

This clonotype came up many times. This chain connects TRBV7-8 to TRBJ2-3; 11 bases are a match to TRBD1. The length of the CDR3 is 15 residues. After removal of 8 bases from V and 2 bases from J, the junction contained 6 bases not matched to a gene. CDR1 and CDR2 from the germline V gene are SGHVS and FQNEAQ. This CDR3 reads CASLRDRGATDTQYF. The CDR3 coding sequence is TGTGCCAGCCTGCGGGACAGGGGGGCCACAGATACGCAGTATTTT.

With regard to this clonotype: A much larger clone differs from this one at a single base, so this may be a read error. The conserved final phenylalanine or tryptophan is absent from the CDR3, which likely points to a read error. The gene calls are TRBV7-2 and TRBJ2-5; D not resolved. Germline assignment: CDR1 SGHTA and CDR2 FQGNSA. The CDR3 length is 16 residues. Trimming pared 1 base from V and 0 bases from J, leaving 12 bases between. The CDR3 region is CASSLGVASYQETQYS. In nucleotides, the CDR3 is TGTGCCAGCAGCTTAGGGGTAGCTTCGTACCAAGAGACCCAGTACTCC.

The chain couples TRBV6-2 or TRBV6-3 to TRBJ2-7; D is undetermined. This CDR3 is 16 amino acids long. In germline, CDR1 is MNHEY, CDR2 SVGEGT. CDR3 amino acids: CASSYSSESSSCEQYV. CDR3 nucleotides: TGTGCCAGCAGTTACTCGAGCGAGTCAAGCTCCTGCGAGCAGTACGTC.

This rearrangement joins TRBV6-5 to TRBJ2-3, with 13 nucleotides matching TRBD2. Germline CDR1 MNHEY, CDR2 SVGAGI. Germline trimming cut 6 bases from V and 2 bases from J; bases unmatched to any gene: 8. There are 17 residues in the CDR3. This CDR3 is CASRTRLAGGLTDTQYF. CDR3 nucleotides: TGTGCCAGCAGAACACGACTAGCGGGGGGCCTCACAGATACGCAGTATTTT.

The rearrangement joins TRBV7-9 to TRBJ1-5; D is unresolved. With 1 base removed from V and 7 bases from J, the gap between germline ends came to 11 bases. CDR3 size: 14 residues. Looked up from germline, CDR1 is SEHNR and CDR2 is FQNEAQ (reference sequence). The CDR3 sequence is CASSLEGGLQPQHF. The CDR3 DNA reads as TGTGCCAGCAGCTTAGAGGGAGGTCTCCAGCCCCAGCATTTT.

This clonotype was recorded at least ten times. The chain carries TRBV7-2 and TRBJ2-1; a possible D gene is TRBD2 (6 bases). V was pared by 3 bases and J by 4 bases, with 13 bases between. Germline CDR1 is SGHTA and CDR2 is FQGNSA. CDR3 length: 15 amino acids. The CDR3 DNA reads as TGTGCCAGCAGCTTGGGACTCCATTTTTACAATGAGCAGTTCTTC. The encoded protein is CASSLGLHFYNEQFF. Filled out from reference TRBV7-2 and TRBJ2-1, the complete variable domain reads GAGVSQSPSNKVTEKGKDVELRCDPISGHTALYWYRQSLGQGLEFLIYFQGNSAPDKSGLPSDRFSAERTGGSVSTLTIQRTQQEDSAVYLCASSLGLHFYNEQFFGPGTRLTVL.

As to this clonotype: A much larger clone lies a single base off, so this may be a read error. V is TRBV7-2 and J is TRBJ1-2, with D perhaps matching TRBD1 (6 bases). The CDR3 has 13 residues. Germline CDR1 reads SGHTA; CDR2 reads FQGNSA. The chain's CDR3 is CVSTPGGRYGYTF. CDR3 nucleotides: TGTGTCAGCACCCCGGGGGGCCGTTATGGCTACACCTTC. The variable domain in full, completed from reference TRBV7-2 and TRBJ1-2, reads GAGVSQSPSNKVTEKGKDVELRCDPISGHTALYWYRQSLGQGLEFLIYFQGNSAPDKSGLPSDRFSAERTGGSVSTLTIQRTQQEDSAVYLCVSTPGGRYGYTFGSGTRLTVV.

The V call is TRBV14, the J call TRBJ2-1; 12 bases are a match to TRBD2. Germline lookup yields CDR1 SGHDN and CDR2 FVKESK. This CDR3 contains 15 residues. Trimming took 3 bases from V and 7 from J; bases not matched to a gene: 4. The CDR3, as DNA: TGTGCCAGCAGCCACTACGGACTAGCGGGGAATGAGCAGTTCTTC. Encoded protein: CASSHYGLAGNEQFF. The full variable domain, in which reference TRBV14 and TRBJ2-1 provide the parts outside the CDR3, is EAGVTQFPSHSVIEKGQTVTLRCDPISGHDNLYWYRRVMGKEIKFLLHFVKESKQDESGMPNNRFLAERTGGTYSTLKVQPAELEDSGVYFCASSHYGLAGNEQFFGPGTRLTVL.

This chain connects TRBV5-1 to TRBJ2-1; 9 nucleotides match TRBD2. Per the germline V gene, CDR1 is SGHRS and CDR2 is YFSETQ. Trimming cost V 1 base and J 4 bases; bases outside gene matches: 6. The CDR3 is 16 amino acids. CDR3: CASSLLAAGGYNEQFF. The CDR3 bases are TGCGCCAGCAGCTTGCTTGCAGCGGGGGGATACAATGAGCAGTTCTTC.

Note on this clonotype: A much bigger clone sits one base away, suggesting this may be a read error. This chain connects TRBV6-6 to TRBJ2-5; D may be TRBD1 (6 bases). CDR1 MNHNY and CDR2 SVGAGI come from the germline V gene (reference sequence). V was trimmed by 6 bases and J by 1 base, leaving 15 bases between them. The CDR3 runs 15 residues. The CDR3 sequence is CASSPNRDIQETQYF. DNA for the CDR3: TGTGCCAGCAGCCCCAACAGGGATATCCAAGAGACCCAGTACTTC.

The sample holds a few counts of this clonotype. This rearrangement joins TRBV28 to TRBJ2-3; D call uncertain. The CDR3 loop spans 15 amino acids. Germline V gene data show CDR1 as MDHEN and CDR2 as SYDVKM. Deletions cut 4 bases from V and 2 bases from J, with 13 bases between. CDR3 loop: CASSSPAADTDTQYF. CDR3 bases: TGTGCCAGCAGTTCCCCCGCCGCGGACACAGATACGCAGTATTTT. Full variable domain (remainder filled in from reference TRBV28 and TRBJ2-3): DVKVTQSSRYLVKRTGEKVFLECVQDMDHENMFWYRQDPGLGLRLIYFSYDVKMKEKGDIPEGYSVSREKKERFSLILESASTNQTSMYLCASSSPAADTDTQYFGPGTRLTVL.

In its sample, this clonotype was seen many times. The chain links TRBV7-8 to TRBJ2-5, with 8 bases that match TRBD1. Germline V gene sequence: CDR1 SGHVS, CDR2 FQNEAQ. The CDR3 is made up of 15 amino acids. After removal of 6 bases from V and 1 base from J, the junction contained 7 bases not matched to a gene. The CDR3 region has the DNA TGTGCCAGCAGTAACCCTACAGGGGGCCAAGAGACCCAGTACTTC. It specifies CASSNPTGGQETQYF. The whole variable domain, remainder taken from reference TRBV7-8 and TRBJ2-5, is GAGVSQSPRYKVAKRGQDVALRCDPISGHVSLFWYQQALGQGPEFLTYFQNEAQLDKSGLPSDRFFAERPEGSVSTLKIQRTQQEDSAVYLCASSNPTGGQETQYFGPGTRLLVL.

The chain links TRBV6-4 to TRBJ2-1; D might be TRBD1 (6 bases). The CDR3 totals 15 residues. Germline V CDR1 and CDR2: MRHNA, SNTAGT. V was trimmed by 2 bases and J by 6 bases, leaving 14 bases between them. The CDR3 region is CASSDAQDSFNEQFF. CDR3 nucleotides: TGTGCCAGCAGTGACGCCCAGGACAGCTTCAATGAGCAGTTCTTC.

This clonotype turned up a few times. The V and J genes are TRBV2 and TRBJ2-3; 10 positions agree with TRBD1. V shed 0 bases, J shed 3 bases, and the junction held 6 bases outside the gene matches. Per germline, CDR1 SNHLY and CDR2 FYNNEI. CDR3 length: 17 amino acids. The CDR3 here is CASSEALGDRGTDTQYF. The CDR3 nucleotides read TGTGCCAGCAGTGAAGCGCTTGGGGACAGGGGAACAGATACGCAGTATTTT.

This clonotype was observed a few times. The CDR3 reads CASSDRQGQPQHF. CDR3 in DNA: TGTGCCAGCAGTGATCGACAGGGCCAGCCCCAGCATTTT. The rearrangement links TRBV25-1 to TRBJ1-5; 7 nucleotides align to TRBD1. Germline V gives CDR1 MGHDK, CDR2 SYGVNS. The CDR3 covers 13 residues. V gave up 3 bases and J gave up 7 bases; unmatched junction bases: 3.

This clonotype was picked up a small number of times. This chain connects TRBV20-1 to TRBJ2-3; maybe TRBD2 (5 bases). Germline loops: CDR1 DFQATT, CDR2 SNEGSKA (reference sequence). With 2 bases removed from V and 6 bases from J, the gap between germline ends came to 12 bases. This CDR3 has 13 amino acids. The CDR3 reads CSARPRGNDTQYF. Here the CDR3 DNA reads TGCAGTGCTAGACCCCGGGGAAATGATACGCAGTATTTT.

The CDR3 nucleotides read TGTGCCAGCAGCACAAGCTCCGGGTTGAGGGTGAGCACAGATACGCAGTATTTT. Translation gives CASSTSSGLRVSTDTQYF. The rearrangement joins TRBV7-9 to TRBJ2-3; D is possibly TRBD2 (5 bases). CDR3 length equals 18 residues. Germline V gene lookup returns CDR1 SEHNR and CDR2 FQNEAQ (reference sequence). Trimming took off 5 bases at V and 0 bases at J, with 21 bases between the two ends.

At least ten counts were recorded for this clonotype. The chain links TRBV20-1 to TRBJ2-5; D remains unclear. The CDR3 covers 12 residues. The germline V gene has CDR1 DFQATT and CDR2 SNEGSKA (reference sequence). Between the trimmed V and J ends, which lost 1 base and 4 bases, there was a span of 7 bases. The CDR3 reads CSARVLVETQYF. CDR3 DNA: TGCAGTGCTAGAGTGCTAGTAGAGACCCAGTACTTC.

The rearrangement uses TRBV7-6 and TRBJ2-7; D remains unclear. The CDR3 is 13 residues long. Trimming pared 5 bases from V and 2 bases from J, leaving 10 bases between. Germline V lookup: CDR1 SGHVS, CDR2 FNYEAQ. As DNA, the CDR3 is TGTGCCAGCAGCCAAGAGATTACCTACGAGCAGTACTTC. It translates to CASSQEITYEQYF.

This clonotype was recorded many times. The chain couples TRBV7-6 to TRBJ1-4; 7 nucleotides align to TRBD1. Germline values: CDR1 SGHVS, CDR2 FNYEAQ. The CDR3 covers 15 residues. Trimming at V came to 4 bases and at J to 8 bases, leaving 10 bases not matched to a gene. CDR3 bases: TGTGCCAGCAGCTCGGGGACAGCTCGAGTCGAAAAACTGTTTTTT. Protein product: CASSSGTARVEKLFF.

About this clonotype itself: This may come from a read error, since a much larger clone is one base off. This chain uses TRBV7-4 with TRBJ1-6, with D hard to call. The CDR3 consists of 14 residues. CDR1 and CDR2 from the germline V gene are SGHVT and SQSDAQ. The chain's CDR3 is CDSTPAVGNSPLHF. The CDR3 bases are TGTGACAGCACTCCCGCCGTAGGGAATTCACCCCTCCACTTT.

This CDR3 reads CSAKDGLVTEAFF. CDR3 DNA: TGCAGTGCTAAGGATGGGCTAGTCACTGAAGCTTTCTTT. The chain uses TRBV20-1 and TRBJ1-1; D unresolved. The CDR3 extends over 13 amino acids. V was clipped by 4 bases and J by 4 bases, with 13 bases between them. Germline V gene lookup returns CDR1 DFQATT and CDR2 SNEGSKA (reference sequence).

The sample holds many counts of this clonotype. An end of the junction does not agree with germline; a read error may underlie this. This chain joins TRBV5-6 and TRBJ2-1, with D uncertain. This CDR3 comprises 12 residues. CDR1 SGHDT and CDR2 YYEEEE come from the germline V gene. For the CDR3, the DNA is TGTGCCAGCAGCGTATCCTCCAATGAGCAGTTCTTC. This gives the protein CASSVSSNEQFF.

The chain combines TRBV20-1 with TRBJ1-5; D is unclear. Germline CDR1 DFQATT, CDR2 SNEGSKA (reference sequence). V lost 4 bases and J lost 7, with 14 bases in between. This CDR3 has 13 residues. The CDR3: CSAIERFRQPQHF. CDR3 in DNA: TGCAGTGCTATCGAAAGGTTTAGACAGCCCCAGCATTTT.

Note on this clonotype: One base away lies a much larger clone, so this may be a sequencing read error. No conserved phenylalanine or tryptophan is present at the end of the CDR3, so a read error is the likely explanation. This chain connects TRBV7-8 to TRBJ2-7; D might be TRBD2 (5 bases). The CDR3 loop spans 16 amino acids. Germline CDR1 is SGHVS and CDR2 is FQNEAQ. V dropped 2 bases and J dropped 2 bases, with 16 bases sitting between them. CDR3 coding DNA: TGTGCCAGCAGCTTATACGGCAGCGGACCTACCTACGAGCAGTACATC. As protein: CASSLYGSGPTYEQYI.